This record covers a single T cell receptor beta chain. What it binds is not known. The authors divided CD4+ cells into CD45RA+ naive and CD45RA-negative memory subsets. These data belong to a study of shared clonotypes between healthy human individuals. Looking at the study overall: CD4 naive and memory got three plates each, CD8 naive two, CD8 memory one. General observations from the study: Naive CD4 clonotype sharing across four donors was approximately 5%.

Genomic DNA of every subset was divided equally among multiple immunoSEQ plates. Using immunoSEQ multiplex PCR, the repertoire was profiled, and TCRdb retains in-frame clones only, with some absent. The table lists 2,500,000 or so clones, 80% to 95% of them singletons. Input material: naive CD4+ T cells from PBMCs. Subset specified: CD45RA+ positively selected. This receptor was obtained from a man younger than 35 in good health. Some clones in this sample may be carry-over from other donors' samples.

CDR3 coding DNA: TGCGCCAGCAGCGAGACAGGGTCCAATCAGCCCCAGCATTTT. The encoded protein is CASSETGSNQPQHF. V is TRBV5-1 and J is TRBJ1-5; 7 bases fit TRBD1. J gave up 3 bases and V 4 bases, and 4 bases lay outside the gene matches. This CDR3 spans 14 amino acids. The germline gives CDR1 SGHRS, CDR2 YFSETQ.